These 26 T cell receptor beta chains came from one sample sequenced in a study of post-analysis software for immune sequencing data. Unique molecular identifiers tagged the TCR beta cDNA libraries. MiXCR, run by TCRdb on the PCR reads, gives a single entry per CDR3 protein. Of around 710,000 distinct CDR3 sequences in the sample, around 45% were seen once. Their cognate antigens are unknown. Study results and limitations: Five TRBV segments, including TRBV5-6, TRBV5-1 and TRBV20-1, were more frequent in patients than controls.

The sequenced material came from blood. The receptor source for this set is a girl between 10 and 17 years old with multiple sclerosis.

V gene TRBV6-6 combines with J gene TRBJ2-7, with D perhaps TRBD1 (5 bases). Germline CDR1 reads MNHNY; CDR2 reads SVGAGI (reference sequence). The germline V and J ends were trimmed by 6 bases and 5 bases, with 11 bases remaining between them. CDR3 length equals 12 residues. The CDR3 DNA is TGTGCCAGCAGCTCAGGGTCCCACGAGCAGTACTTC. This sequence encodes CASSSGSHEQYF.

The V gene is TRBV6-1, the J gene TRBJ2-5; no definite D call. The CDR3 is 13 amino acids. With 5 bases removed from V and 4 bases from J, the gap between germline ends came to 11 bases. Germline V gives CDR1 MNHNS, CDR2 SASEGT. Here the CDR3 reads CASSFGWAETQYF. CDR3 in DNA: TGTGCCAGCAGTTTCGGGTGGGCAGAGACCCAGTACTTC.

The chain carries TRBV9 and TRBJ2-1, with D tentatively TRBD1 or TRBD2 (5 bases each). The CDR3 spans 15 residues. The V gene lost 2 bases and the J gene lost 0 bases, with 9 bases spanning the gap. Germline V gene lookup returns CDR1 SGDLS and CDR2 YYNGEE. CDR3 DNA sequence: TGTGCCAGCAGCGTCGAGGGGTTCTCCTACAATGAGCAGTTCTTC. Translating gives CASSVEGFSYNEQFF.

The chain recombines TRBV27 with TRBJ2-1; D gene unclear. The CDR3 is 11 residues long. CDR1 is MNHEY, CDR2 SMNVEV, per germline (reference sequence). Trimming removed 3 bases from V and 8 bases from J, with 5 bases in between. The CDR3 loop is CASSFFHEQFF. The CDR3 coding sequence is TGTGCCAGCAGTTTTTTCCATGAGCAGTTCTTC.

V and J are TRBV6-1 and TRBJ1-5; D call uncertain. Germline-derived CDR1 and CDR2 are MNHNS and SASEGT. V dropped 6 bases and J dropped 6 bases, with 9 bases sitting between them. The CDR3 loop spans 12 amino acids. This CDR3 is CASRNNRQPQHF. Here the CDR3 DNA reads TGTGCCAGCAGGAATAATCGTCAGCCCCAGCATTTT.

J is TRBJ1-2 and V is TRBV27; no firm D call. Germline loops: CDR1 MNHEY, CDR2 SMNVEV (reference sequence). V was shortened by 5 bases and J by 5 bases, with 15 bases between the two germline ends. The CDR3 length is 14 residues. The CDR3 DNA reads as TGTGCCAGCAGTCCTCAAGGCGTATGGTATGGCTACACCTTC. Translation gives CASSPQGVWYGYTF.

This clonotype has a handful of counts. The chain recombines TRBV29-1 with TRBJ2-7; either TRBD1 or TRBD2 may supply D (7 bases each). This CDR3 comprises 15 residues. The V end was cut by 2 bases, the J end by 4 bases, with 18 bases between. Germline lookup yields CDR1 SQVTM and CDR2 ANQGSEA. CDR3 DNA sequence: TGCAGCGTTGAATCCGACAGGGAGGGGCGGTACGAGCAGTACTTC. Translated, it gives CSVESDREGRYEQYF.

V is TRBV28 and J is TRBJ2-1; 13 positions match TRBD2. CDR3 size: 16 residues. With 5 bases clipped from V and 9 bases from J, the junction kept 10 bases outside the gene matches. CDR1 and CDR2 (germline): MDHEN, SYDVKM. The CDR3 protein is CASSHTGLAGVGEQFF. DNA of the CDR3: TGTGCCAGCAGTCATACTGGACTAGCGGGAGTGGGTGAGCAGTTCTTC.

CDR3 in DNA: TGTGCCTGGAGTGTACTGACGCGACAGGGGGAAGATACGCAGTATTTT. It specifies CAWSVLTRQGEDTQYF. This chain uses TRBV30 with TRBJ2-3; 9 bases line up with TRBD1. The CDR3 spans 16 residues. CDR1 GTSNPN and CDR2 SVGIG come from the germline V gene (reference sequence). Trimming took 0 bases from V and 5 from J; bases not matched to a gene: 9.

The chain uses TRBV20-1 and TRBJ2-3; TRBD2 agrees at 14 bases. Germline V gene sequence: CDR1 DFQATT, CDR2 SNEGSKA (reference sequence). V was pared by 4 bases and J by 6 bases, with 24 bases of the junction left unmatched. The CDR3 has 21 residues. The CDR3 DNA sequence: TGCAGTGCTATGGCTGTCCCGGGACTAGCGGGAGTCGAGGGTATAATGGATACGCAGTATTTT. Translated, it gives CSAMAVPGLAGVEGIMDTQYF.

The V and J genes are TRBV14 and TRBJ1-4; TRBD1 matches at 7 bases. The germline V gene encodes CDR1 SGHDN and CDR2 FVKESK. The CDR3 runs 16 residues. Losses at the gene ends were 3 bases for V and 3 bases for J; bases not matched to a gene: 7. The CDR3 is CASSHVDRSANEKLFF. The CDR3 nucleotides are TGTGCCAGCAGCCACGTGGACAGGTCCGCTAATGAAAAACTGTTTTTT.

The chain joins TRBV29-1 to TRBJ2-1; perhaps TRBD2 as D (5 bases). The DNA end is a closer match to TRBJ2-7, so the J assignment may be wrong. Germline assignment: CDR1 SQVTM and CDR2 ANQGSEA. CDR3 size: 11 residues. As DNA, the CDR3 is TGCAGCGTTGAAGACGGGAATGAGCAGTACTTC. Protein sequence: CSVEDGNEQYF.

This clonotype has a handful of counts. V gene TRBV7-2 combines with J gene TRBJ1-2; no clear D gene. CDR3 size: 15 residues. V was shortened by 5 bases and J by 3 bases, with 16 bases between the two germline ends. CDR1 is SGHTA and CDR2 is FQGNSA in the germline V gene. The CDR3 DNA reads TGTGCCAGCAGCCCTAGTGTCAGCCTCGACTATGGCTACACCTTC. Its protein is CASSPSVSLDYGYTF.

The DNA of the CDR3 is TGTGCCAACAGAATCGACTATACCTACGAGCAGTACTTC. It is translated as CANRIDYTYEQYF. The V gene is TRBV6-5, the J gene TRBJ2-7, with D possibly being TRBD2 (5 bases). This CDR3 contains 13 residues. In germline, CDR1 is MNHEY, CDR2 SVGAGI. Trimming stripped 10 bases from V and 2 bases from J, with 15 bases between.

The chain carries TRBV28 and TRBJ1-1, with D possibly TRBD1 on 6 matching bases. Germline CDR1 MDHEN, CDR2 SYDVKM. The CDR3 has 12 residues. V was clipped by 6 bases and J by 11 bases, with 16 bases between them. The DNA of the CDR3 is TGTGCCAGCAGGCTGCCCAGGGGAGGCGCTTTCTTT. Translating gives CASRLPRGGAFF.

The V and J genes are TRBV20-1 and TRBJ2-5; 7 bases fit TRBD2. The CDR3 spans 13 residues. V was clipped by 6 bases and J by 1 base; unmatched bases: 5. Germline loops: CDR1 DFQATT, CDR2 SNEGSKA (reference sequence). DNA of the CDR3: TGCAGTGCCTTGGGGGGGGGCCAAGAGACCCAGTACTTC. This encodes CSALGGGQETQYF.

Many counts were recorded for this clonotype. The chain joins TRBV7-9 to TRBJ2-7; no reliable D call. The CDR3 covers 11 residues. The germline CDR1 and CDR2 sequences are SEHNR and FQNEAQ (reference sequence). V lost 4 bases and J lost 3, with 4 bases in between. CDR3 DNA: TGTGCCAGCAGCTGGGGCTACGAGCAGTACTTC. It yields the protein CASSWGYEQYF. Supplemented by reference TRBV7-9 and TRBJ2-7, the full variable domain reads DTGVSQNPRHKITKRGQNVTFRCDPISEHNRLYWYRQTLGQGPEFLTYFQNEAQLEKSRLLSDRFSAERPKGSFSTLEIQRTEQGDSAMYLCASSWGYEQYFGPGTRLTVT.

This clonotype was seen more than once but under ten times. The genes are TRBV7-2 and TRBJ2-3; D ambiguous. The V end was cut by 1 base, the J end by 7 bases, with 18 bases between. The CDR3 spans 16 residues. Germline V gene lookup returns CDR1 SGHTA and CDR2 FQGNSA. CDR3 in amino acids: CASSLELRADPYTQYF. The CDR3 coding sequence is TGTGCCAGCAGCTTAGAGCTTCGCGCGGACCCCTATACGCAGTATTTT.

The chain links TRBV7-3 to TRBJ2-3; 7 positions match TRBD1. The CDR3 runs to 16 residues. Looked up from germline, CDR1 is SGHTA and CDR2 is FQGTGA. V trimming: 5 bases; J trimming: 0 bases; junction bases outside the gene matches: 8. CDR3 DNA: TGTGCCAGCAGCCCCTACGGGACAGATAGCACAGATACGCAGTATTTT. This translates into CASSPYGTDSTDTQYF.

The chain employs TRBV12-3 or TRBV12-4 and TRBJ1-2; D gene uncertain. The CDR3 runs 12 residues. V lost 5 bases and J lost 0, with 4 bases in between. CDR3 DNA: TGTGCCAGCAGTATCTCTAACTATGGCTACACCTTC. Protein: CASSISNYGYTF.

V is TRBV19 and J is TRBJ2-1; D remains ambiguous. The length of the CDR3 is 10 residues. CDR1 LNHDA and CDR2 SQIVND come from the germline V gene (reference sequence). V was pared by 8 bases and J by 6 bases, with 5 bases between. CDR3 in amino acids: CASASNEQFF. The DNA for the CDR3 is TGTGCCAGTGCCTCCAATGAGCAGTTCTTC.

V gene TRBV7-6 combines with J gene TRBJ2-3; weak D call: TRBD2 (5 bases). Deletions cut 5 bases from V and 0 bases from J, with 9 bases between. The CDR3 is 14 amino acids. The V gene's germline CDR1 is SGHVS and CDR2 FNYEAQ. The CDR3 loop is CASSPSRSTDTQYF. CDR3 nucleotide sequence: TGTGCCAGCAGCCCTAGCAGGAGCACAGATACGCAGTATTTT.

The rearrangement links TRBV12-3 or TRBV12-4 to TRBJ1-5; TRBD1 might be the D (5 bases). This CDR3 contains 16 residues. Trimming shortened V by 1 base and J by 0 bases, and 10 bases separated the two germline ends. The CDR3 spells CASSLGAGYSNQPQHF. The DNA of the CDR3 is TGTGCCAGCAGTTTAGGGGCAGGGTATAGCAATCAGCCCCAGCATTTT.

V gene TRBV7-2 combines with J gene TRBJ2-2; tentative D call: TRBD2 (7 bases). Germline V gene lookup returns CDR1 SGHTA and CDR2 FQGNSA. The CDR3 length is 16 residues. Trimming shortened V by 4 bases and J by 7 bases, and 19 bases separated the two germline ends. The chain's CDR3 is CASSSGLEWGRGELFF. The CDR3 bases are TGTGCCAGCAGCTCCGGACTAGAATGGGGGCGCGGGGAGCTGTTTTTT.

Only a few counts were recorded for this clonotype. This rearrangement joins TRBV7-8 to TRBJ2-1; possible D gene TRBD2, 5 bases. CDR3 size: 20 residues. The ends were cut back, 6 bases at V and 4 bases at J, with 31 bases in the middle. From germline, CDR1 is SGHVS and CDR2 FQNEAQ. As DNA, the CDR3 is TGTGCCAGCAGGAACACTATTAGAGCGGATCCTCATACTACATACAATGAGCAGTTCTTC. Residues: CASRNTIRADPHTTYNEQFF. Complete variable domain (other parts from reference TRBV7-8 and TRBJ2-1): GAGVSQSPRYKVAKRGQDVALRCDPISGHVSLFWYQQALGQGPEFLTYFQNEAQLDKSGLPSDRFFAERPEGSVSTLKIQRTQQEDSAVYLCASRNTIRADPHTTYNEQFFGPGTRLTVL.

The V call is TRBV7-3, the J call TRBJ2-3; 8 nucleotides align to TRBD2. Unmatched junction bases numbered 4, after V lost 0 bases and J lost 2 bases. Germline V lookup: CDR1 SGHTA, CDR2 FQGTGA. The CDR3 runs to 16 residues. The CDR3 DNA is TGTGCCAGCAGCTTAACGGCGGGAGGCCCCACAGATACGCAGTATTTT. It translates to CASSLTAGGPTDTQYF. Full variable domain (missing parts from reference TRBV7-3 and TRBJ2-3): GAGVSQTPSNKVTEKGKYVELRCDPISGHTALYWYRQSLGQGPEFLIYFQGTGAADDSGLPNDRFFAVRPEGSVSTLKIQRTERGDSAVYLCASSLTAGGPTDTQYFGPGTRLTVL.